A selection of T cell receptor beta chains follows, all from one sample in a study of blood T cell repertoires in COVID-19. Assay: immunoSEQ multiplex PCR; the TCRdb copy retains only in-frame clones and omits some. The repertoire holds around 290,000 clones, around 87% seen once, with 7.8% in the top ten. The sequenced sample was peripheral blood. The origin of the receptors is a woman aged 45-65 years who had recovered from COVID-19. Both conserved end residues are part of each CDR3. Each record gives: J gene, V gene, clone size, D gene, CDR3 protein, CDR3 DNA. A D gene is named only where the DNA matches it firmly. Clone size is not always given. Where it is, it says once, few, many or a class for expanded clones.

>TRBJ1-2|TRBV20-1|.|TRBD1
CSASLTGGYGYTF
TGCAGTGCTAGTTTGACAGGGGGGTATGGCTACACCTTC
>TRBJ1-5|TRBV6-5|few|TRBD1
CASSSDRGNQPQHF
TGTGCCAGCAGCTCCGACAGGGGGAATCAGCCCCAGCATTTT
>TRBJ2-1|TRBV5-1|.|TRBD2
CASSRLAGGLDEQFF
TGCGCCAGCAGCAGACTAGCGGGAGGTCTTGATGAGCAGTTCTTC
>TRBJ2-4|TRBV18|.|.
CASSPPLSGDGKNIQYF
TGTGCCAGCTCACCACCTTTATCAGGGGATGGCAAAAACATTCAGTACTTC
>TRBJ2-7|TRBV9|.|.
CASSLGASGRDEQYF
TGTGCCAGTTCATTAGGGGCTTCGGGTCGGGACGAGCAGTACTTC
>TRBJ1-1|TRBV7-2|.|.
CASSLETTSEAFF
TGTGCCAGCAGCTTAGAGACGACTAGTGAAGCTTTCTTT
>TRBJ1-2|TRBV5-1|.|TRBD1
CASSWETGGYGYTF
TGCGCCAGCAGCTGGGAGACAGGGGGCTATGGCTACACCTTC
>TRBJ2-2|TRBV28|.|.
CASSLLGTANSGELFF
TGTGCCAGCAGTTTACTGGGGACTGCGAACAGCGGGGAGCTGTTTTTT
>TRBJ1-5|TRBV27|once|TRBD1
CASSRATTGLGNQPQHF
TGTGCCAGCAGCCGCGCGACGACAGGGTTGGGGAATCAGCCCCAGCATTTT
>TRBJ2-3|TRBV19|.|.
CASSMTGASTDTQYF
TGTGCCAGTAGTATGACAGGAGCAAGCACAGATACGCAGTATTTT
>TRBJ1-5|TRBV19|.|.
CASSIVGPLDNQPQHF
TGTGCCAGTAGTATAGTGGGGCCCCTTGACAATCAGCCCCAGCATTTT
>TRBJ2-3|TRBV5-6|.|.
CASSSTSDTQYF
TGTGCCAGCAGCTCTACCTCAGATACGCAGTATTTT
>TRBJ2-7|TRBV11-3|.|.
CASSFGQLEQYF
TGTGCCAGCAGCTTTGGACAGCTCGAGCAGTACTTC
>TRBJ2-6|TRBV19|.|.
CASSFRQPSGANVLTF
TGTGCCAGTAGTTTCAGACAGCCCTCTGGGGCCAACGTCCTGACTTTC
>TRBJ2-3|TRBV28|.|TRBD1
CASSPTGLMADTQYF
TGTGCCAGCAGTCCGACAGGGTTGATGGCAGATACGCAGTATTTT
>TRBJ2-4|TRBV11-2|.|.
CASSSLQGGLAKNIQYF
TGTGCCAGCAGCTCCCTCCAGGGGGGACTGGCCAAAAACATTCAGTACTTC
>TRBJ1-2|TRBV24-1|.|.
CATSDRGTAGGYTF
TGTGCCACCAGTGACCGCGGAACCGCAGGGGGCTACACCTTC
>TRBJ2-1|TRBV7-2|.|TRBD1
CASSLSRTGHNEQFF
TGTGCCAGCAGCTTATCGAGGACAGGACACAATGAGCAGTTCTTC
>TRBJ1-2|TRBV10-3|.|.
CAISSPVTNYGYTF
TGTGCCATCAGTAGCCCGGTCACTAACTATGGCTACACCTTC
>TRBJ2-5|TRBV2|few|.
CASSGVGGRMGETQYF
TGTGCCAGCTCCGGAGTGGGCGGGCGGATGGGAGAGACCCAGTACTTC
>TRBJ2-7|TRBV12-3/TRBV12-4|.|.
CASSSDRYEQYF
TGTGCCAGCAGTTCCGACAGGTACGAGCAGTACTTC
>TRBJ2-3|TRBV30|once|.
CAWSRGSGASDTQYF
TGTGCCTGGAGTAGGGGGAGCGGGGCCTCAGATACGCAGTATTTT
>TRBJ2-7|TRBV6-2/TRBV6-3|.|TRBD1
CASSSRRDRVVYEQYF
TGTGCCAGCAGTTCCCGCCGGGACAGGGTGGTCTACGAGCAGTACTTC
>TRBJ1-1|TRBV25-1|.|.
CASLRGAEAFF
TGTGCCAGCCTCCGTGGGGCAGAAGCTTTCTTT
>TRBJ1-1|TRBV7-2|.|.
CASSPYAKVEAAFF
TGTGCCAGCAGCCCCTACGCCAAGGTCGAGGCGGCTTTCTTT
>TRBJ2-2|TRBV11-2|once|.
CASSLAGSGTGELFF
TGTGCCAGCAGCTTAGCCGGGAGCGGCACCGGGGAGCTGTTTTTT
>TRBJ2-2|TRBV5-6|.|TRBD1
CASGKQGLSTGELFF
TGTGCCAGCGGAAAACAGGGGTTGAGCACCGGGGAGCTGTTTTTT
>TRBJ1-2|TRBV5-1|.|TRBD1
CASSLPTGEDRTF
TGCGCCAGCAGCTTACCGACAGGGGAAGATCGCACCTTC
>TRBJ1-2|TRBV6-5|once|TRBD1
CASRPDRGQGYTF
TGTGCCAGCAGACCGGACAGGGGGCAAGGCTACACCTTC
>TRBJ1-1|TRBV6-2/TRBV6-3|.|.
CASSYPGLGSASEAFF
TGTGCCAGCAGTTACCCGGGACTCGGATCAGCCAGTGAAGCTTTCTTT
>TRBJ2-7|TRBV6-2/TRBV6-3|.|TRBD1
CASSLFGTGMSEQYF
TGTGCCAGCAGCCTCTTTGGGACAGGGATGAGCGAGCAGTACTTC
>TRBJ1-6|TRBV19|.|.
CASSIPTGALNSPLHF
TGTGCCAGTAGTATACCTACGGGAGCGCTGAATTCACCCCTCCACTTT